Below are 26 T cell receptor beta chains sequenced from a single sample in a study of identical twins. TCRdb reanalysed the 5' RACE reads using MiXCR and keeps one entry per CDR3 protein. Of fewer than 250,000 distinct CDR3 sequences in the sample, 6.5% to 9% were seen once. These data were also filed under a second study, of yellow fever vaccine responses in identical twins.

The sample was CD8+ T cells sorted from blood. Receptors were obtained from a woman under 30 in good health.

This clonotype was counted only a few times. DNA for the CDR3: TGTGCCAGCAGCTCCATCCCGTTGTCGCGGGGGAACACCGGGGAGCTGTTTTTT. This translates into CASSSIPLSRGNTGELFF. The chain uses TRBV7-6 and TRBJ2-2; D is possibly TRBD2 (6 bases). CDR3 length equals 18 residues. The germline V and J ends were trimmed by 4 bases and 1 base, with 19 bases remaining between them. The germline CDR1 and CDR2 sequences are SGHVS and FNYEAQ.

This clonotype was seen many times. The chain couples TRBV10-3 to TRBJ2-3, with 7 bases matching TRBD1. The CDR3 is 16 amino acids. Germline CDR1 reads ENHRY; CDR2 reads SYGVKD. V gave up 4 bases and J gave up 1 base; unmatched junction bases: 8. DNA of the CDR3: TGTGCCATCAGTGCTCTTACCGGGACAGGCACAGATACGCAGTATTTT. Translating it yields CAISALTGTGTDTQYF.

The CDR3 region is CASSWGGAKNIQYF. The CDR3 region has the DNA TGTGCCAGCTCTTGGGGAGGGGCCAAAAACATTCAGTACTTC. This chain connects TRBV28 to TRBJ2-4, with 7 bases aligning to TRBD2. The junction had 5 bases not matched to a gene; V was cut back by 8 bases and J by 1 base. The CDR3 contains 14 residues. Germline CDR1 is MDHEN and CDR2 is SYDVKM.

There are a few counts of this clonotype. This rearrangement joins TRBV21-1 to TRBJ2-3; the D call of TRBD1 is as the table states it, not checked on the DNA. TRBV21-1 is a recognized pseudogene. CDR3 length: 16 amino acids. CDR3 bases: TGTGCCAGCAGCAAAACTCCACAGGAGGTCACAGATACGCAGTATTTT. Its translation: CASSKTPQEVTDTQYF.

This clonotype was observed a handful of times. The CDR3 nucleotides are TGTGCCAGCACCTATAGCGGGGGGGACTACAATGAGCAGTTCTTC. Encoded protein: CASTYSGGDYNEQFF. J is TRBJ2-1 and V is TRBV2; TRBD2 matches at 11 bases. V lost 7 bases, J lost 3 bases, and 5 bases stayed unmatched. Germline CDR1 and CDR2: SNHLY and FYNNEI. The CDR3 length is 15 residues.

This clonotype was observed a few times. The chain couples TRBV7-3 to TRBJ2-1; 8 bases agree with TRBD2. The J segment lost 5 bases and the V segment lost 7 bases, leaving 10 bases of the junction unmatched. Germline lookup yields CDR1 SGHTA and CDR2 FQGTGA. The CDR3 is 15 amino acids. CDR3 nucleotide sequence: TGTGCCAGCATCTTCAGGACTAGCAGCAACAATGAGCAGTTCTTC. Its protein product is CASIFRTSSNNEQFF.

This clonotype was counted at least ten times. The DNA for the CDR3 is TGTGCCAGCAGTTTTGTAGATGAGCAGTTCTTC. Its protein product is CASSFVDEQFF. This chain links TRBV12-3 or TRBV12-4 with TRBJ2-1, with D uncertain. Trimming pared 3 bases from V and 8 bases from J, leaving 5 bases between. The CDR3 sequence is 11 residues long.

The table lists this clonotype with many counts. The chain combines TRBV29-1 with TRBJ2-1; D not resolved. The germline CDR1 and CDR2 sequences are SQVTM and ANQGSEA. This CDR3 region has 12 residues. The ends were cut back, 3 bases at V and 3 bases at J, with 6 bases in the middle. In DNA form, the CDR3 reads TGCAGCGTTGATCCAGGCTACAATGAGCAGTTCTTC. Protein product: CSVDPGYNEQFF.

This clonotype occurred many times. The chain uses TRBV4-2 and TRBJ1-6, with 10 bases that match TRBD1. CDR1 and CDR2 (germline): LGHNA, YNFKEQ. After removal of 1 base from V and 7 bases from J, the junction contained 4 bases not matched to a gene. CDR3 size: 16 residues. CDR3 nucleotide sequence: TGTGCCAGCAGCCAAGTCCAGGGACAGGGGAATTCACCCCTCCACTTT. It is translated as CASSQVQGQGNSPLHF.

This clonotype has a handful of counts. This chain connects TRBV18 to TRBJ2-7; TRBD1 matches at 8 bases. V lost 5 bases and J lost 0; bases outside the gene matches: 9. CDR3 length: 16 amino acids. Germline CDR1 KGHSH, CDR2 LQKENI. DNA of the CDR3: TGTGCCAGCTCATTAACTACAGGGGGAAACTCCTACGAGCAGTACTTC. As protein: CASSLTTGGNSYEQYF.

For the CDR3, the DNA is TGTGCCACGACCCGGGGGACCTCTAGCACAGATACGCAGTATTTT. It specifies CATTRGTSSTDTQYF. The chain combines TRBV2 with TRBJ2-3; a weak D match, TRBD2 (6 bases). CDR3 size: 15 residues. V was trimmed by 10 bases and J by 0 bases, leaving 17 bases between them. CDR1 and CDR2 from the germline V gene are SNHLY and FYNNEI.

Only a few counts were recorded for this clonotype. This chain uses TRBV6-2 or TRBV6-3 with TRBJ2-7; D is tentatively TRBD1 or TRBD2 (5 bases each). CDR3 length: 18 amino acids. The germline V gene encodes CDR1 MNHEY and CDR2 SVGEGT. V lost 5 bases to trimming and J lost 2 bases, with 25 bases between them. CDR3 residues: CASSHLVGDRIPPYEQYF. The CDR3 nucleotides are TGTGCCAGCAGTCACTTAGTGGGAGACAGAATACCACCCTACGAGCAGTACTTC.

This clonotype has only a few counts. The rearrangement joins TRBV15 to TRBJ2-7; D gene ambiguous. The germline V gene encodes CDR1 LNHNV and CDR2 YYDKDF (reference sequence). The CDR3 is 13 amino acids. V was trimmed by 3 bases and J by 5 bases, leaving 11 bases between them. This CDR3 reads CATSRPPGDEQYF. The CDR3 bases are TGTGCCACCAGCAGGCCTCCTGGGGACGAGCAGTACTTC.

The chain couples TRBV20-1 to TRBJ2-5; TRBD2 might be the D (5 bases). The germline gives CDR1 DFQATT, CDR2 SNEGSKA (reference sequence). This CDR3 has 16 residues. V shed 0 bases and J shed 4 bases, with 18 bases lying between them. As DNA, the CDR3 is TGCAGTGCTAGAGATTTGACCGACCTAGCAAGAGAGACCCAGTACTTC. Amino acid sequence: CSARDLTDLARETQYF.

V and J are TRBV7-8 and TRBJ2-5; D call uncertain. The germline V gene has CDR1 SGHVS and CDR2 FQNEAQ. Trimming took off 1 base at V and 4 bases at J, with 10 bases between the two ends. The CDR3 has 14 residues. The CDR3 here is CASSLGSGVETQYF. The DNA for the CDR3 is TGTGCCAGCAGCTTAGGATCTGGGGTAGAGACCCAGTACTTC.

DNA of the CDR3: TGTGCCAGCAGTGAATTTAAGGGGGGTAGTCAGCCCCAGCATTTT. It codes for CASSEFKGGSQPQHF. This chain uses TRBV6-1 with TRBJ1-5, with D perhaps matching TRBD1 (6 bases). V lost 2 bases and J 6 bases, leaving 14 bases between the germline ends. Germline CDR1 is MNHNS and CDR2 is SASEGT. The CDR3 sequence is 15 residues long.

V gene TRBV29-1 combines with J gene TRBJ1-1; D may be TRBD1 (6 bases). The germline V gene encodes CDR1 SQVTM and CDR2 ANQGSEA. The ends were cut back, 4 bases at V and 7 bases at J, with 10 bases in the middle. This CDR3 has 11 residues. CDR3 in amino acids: CSVVRRGEAFF. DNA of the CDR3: TGCAGCGTTGTTCGCAGGGGTGAAGCTTTCTTT.

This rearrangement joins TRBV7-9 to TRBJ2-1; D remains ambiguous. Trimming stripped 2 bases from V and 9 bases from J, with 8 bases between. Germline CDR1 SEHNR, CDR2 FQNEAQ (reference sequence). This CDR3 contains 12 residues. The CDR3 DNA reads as TGTGCCAGCAGCTTATCTACGAGTGAGCAGTTCTTC. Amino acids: CASSLSTSEQFF.

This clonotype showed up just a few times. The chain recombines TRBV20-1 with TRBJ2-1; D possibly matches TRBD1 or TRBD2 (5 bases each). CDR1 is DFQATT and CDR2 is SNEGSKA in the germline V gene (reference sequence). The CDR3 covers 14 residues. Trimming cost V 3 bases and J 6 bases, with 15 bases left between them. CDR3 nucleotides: TGCAGTGCTAGCGAGGGGTGGGGGAGCAATGAGCAGTTCTTC. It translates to CSASEGWGSNEQFF.

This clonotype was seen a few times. The CDR3 sequence is CSASTSGDYEQYF. The CDR3 DNA reads as TGCAGTGCCTCGACTAGCGGGGACTACGAGCAGTACTTC. This chain links TRBV20-1 with TRBJ2-7; 11 bases align to TRBD2. Looked up from germline, CDR1 is DFQATT and CDR2 is SNEGSKA (reference sequence). The V gene end was trimmed by 6 bases and the J gene end by 3 bases; junction bases not matched to a gene: 4. This CDR3 is 13 amino acids long.

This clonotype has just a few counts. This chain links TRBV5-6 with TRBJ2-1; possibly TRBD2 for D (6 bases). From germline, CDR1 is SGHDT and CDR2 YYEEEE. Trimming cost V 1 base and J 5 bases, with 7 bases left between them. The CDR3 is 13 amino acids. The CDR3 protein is CASSLPSDNEQFF. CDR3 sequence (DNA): TGTGCCAGCAGCTTGCCTAGCGACAATGAGCAGTTCTTC. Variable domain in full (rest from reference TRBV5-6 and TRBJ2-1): DAGVTQSPTHLIKTRGQQVTLRCSPKSGHDTVSWYQQALGQGPQFIFQYYEEEERQRGNFPDRFSGHQFPNYSSELNVNALLLGDSALYLCASSLPSDNEQFFGPGTRLTVL.

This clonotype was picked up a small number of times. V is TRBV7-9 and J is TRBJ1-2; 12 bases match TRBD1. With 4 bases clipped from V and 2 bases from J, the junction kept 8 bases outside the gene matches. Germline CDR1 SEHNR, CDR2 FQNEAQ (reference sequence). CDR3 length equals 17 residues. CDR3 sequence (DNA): TGTGCCAGCAGCTCACCGGGACAGGGGGCCTCCAACTATGGCTACACCTTC. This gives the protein CASSSPGQGASNYGYTF.

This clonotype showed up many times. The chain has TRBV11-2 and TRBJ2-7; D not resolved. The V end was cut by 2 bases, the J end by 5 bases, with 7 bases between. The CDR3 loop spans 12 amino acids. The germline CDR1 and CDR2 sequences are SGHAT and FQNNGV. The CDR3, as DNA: TGTGCCAGCAGCTTATTTGGGCACGAGCAGTACTTC. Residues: CASSLFGHEQYF.

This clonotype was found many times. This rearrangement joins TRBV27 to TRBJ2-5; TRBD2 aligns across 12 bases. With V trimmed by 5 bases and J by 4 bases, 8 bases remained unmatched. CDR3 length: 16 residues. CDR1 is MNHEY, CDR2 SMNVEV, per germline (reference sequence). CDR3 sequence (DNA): TGTGCCAGCAGTCCTCTAGCGGGAGGGCCCCGAGAGACCCAGTACTTC. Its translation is CASSPLAGGPRETQYF.

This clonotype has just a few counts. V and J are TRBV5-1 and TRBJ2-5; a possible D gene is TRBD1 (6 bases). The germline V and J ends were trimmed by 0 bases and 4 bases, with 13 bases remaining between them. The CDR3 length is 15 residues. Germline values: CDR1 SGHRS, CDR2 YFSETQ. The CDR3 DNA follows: TGCGCCAGCAGCTTGGCTACAGGGTGGGGAGAGACCCAGTACTTC. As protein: CASSLATGWGETQYF.

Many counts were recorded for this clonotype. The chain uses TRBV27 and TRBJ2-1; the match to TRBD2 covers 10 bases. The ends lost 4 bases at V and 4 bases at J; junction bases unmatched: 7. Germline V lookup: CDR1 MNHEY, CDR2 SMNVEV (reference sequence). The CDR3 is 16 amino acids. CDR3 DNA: TGTGCCAGCAGTTCGCAGGGGGGACTAGCGTACAATGAGCAGTTCTTC. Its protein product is CASSSQGGLAYNEQFF.